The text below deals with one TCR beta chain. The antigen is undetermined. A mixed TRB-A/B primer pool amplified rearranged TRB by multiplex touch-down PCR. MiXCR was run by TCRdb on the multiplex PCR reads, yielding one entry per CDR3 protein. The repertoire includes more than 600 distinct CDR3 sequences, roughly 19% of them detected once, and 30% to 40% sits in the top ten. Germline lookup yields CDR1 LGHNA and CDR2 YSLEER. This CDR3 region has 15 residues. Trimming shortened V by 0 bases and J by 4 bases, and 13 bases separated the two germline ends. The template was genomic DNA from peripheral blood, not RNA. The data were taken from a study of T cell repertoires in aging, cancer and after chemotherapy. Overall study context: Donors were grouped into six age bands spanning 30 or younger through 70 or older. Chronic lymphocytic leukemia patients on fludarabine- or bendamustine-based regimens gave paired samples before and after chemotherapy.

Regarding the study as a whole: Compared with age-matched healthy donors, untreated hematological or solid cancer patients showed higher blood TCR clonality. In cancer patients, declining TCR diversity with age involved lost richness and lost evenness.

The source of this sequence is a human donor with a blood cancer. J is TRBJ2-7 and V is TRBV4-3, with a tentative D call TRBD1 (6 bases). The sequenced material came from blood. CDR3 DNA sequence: TGCGCCAGCAGCCAAGATCGTGGACAGTCATACGAGCAGTACTTC. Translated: CASSQDRGQSYEQYF.